The 23 T cell receptor beta chains reported below all come from one sample, sequenced in a study of somatic mutations in cytotoxic T cells in rheumatoid arthritis. Some clones are missing from TCRdb's copy, which holds only in-frame ones; the method was immunoSEQ multiplex PCR. The sample has about 18,000 clones, about three quarters seen once. The sequencing input was CD8+ T cells sorted from blood. The receptors originated from an adult with rheumatoid arthritis.

V gene TRBV28 combines with J gene TRBJ2-3, with 8 bases that match TRBD1. Germline CDR1 MDHEN, CDR2 SYDVKM. This CDR3 comprises 15 residues. The V gene end was trimmed by 8 bases and the J gene end by 3 bases; junction bases not matched to a gene: 10. The CDR3 DNA follows: TGTGCCAGCTTCGCGGGCAGGGGGCTTACAGATACGCAGTATTTT. Translating it yields CASFAGRGLTDTQYF. Combining the CDR3 with reference TRBV28 and TRBJ2-3 gives the whole variable domain DVKVTQSSRYLVKRTGEKVFLECVQDMDHENMFWYRQDPGLGLRLIYFSYDVKMKEKGDIPEGYSVSREKKERFSLILESASTNQTSMYLCASFAGRGLTDTQYFGPGTRLTVL.

The V and J genes are TRBV19 and TRBJ2-1; D tentatively reads TRBD1 or TRBD2 (5 bases each). Germline loops: CDR1 LNHDA, CDR2 SQIVND (reference sequence). V was shortened by 9 bases and J by 7 bases, with 22 bases between the two germline ends. The CDR3 is made up of 15 amino acids. In DNA form, the CDR3 reads TGTGCCAGCCGTTTAGCGAGTGGGGGAGCGAATGAGCAGTTCTTC. It codes for CASRLASGGANEQFF. Full variable domain (remainder filled in from reference TRBV19 and TRBJ2-1): DGGITQSPKYLFRKEGQNVTLSCEQNLNHDAMYWYRQDPGQGLRLIYYSQIVNDFQKGDIAEGYSVSREKKESFPLTVTSAQKNPTAFYLCASRLASGGANEQFFGPGTRLTVL.

This chain joins TRBV5-5 and TRBJ2-7, with 14 positions matching TRBD2. The germline V gene encodes CDR1 SGHKS and CDR2 YYEKEE (reference sequence). V lost 4 bases, J lost 5 bases, and 5 bases stayed unmatched. The CDR3 covers 15 residues. The CDR3: CASSLGGLAGDEQYF. CDR3 nucleotides: TGTGCCAGCAGCCTGGGGGGACTAGCGGGAGACGAGCAGTACTTC.

The chain has TRBV5-6 and TRBJ2-5; TRBD2 aligns across 7 bases. Near its end, the DNA agrees better with TRBJ2-7, so the J call may be wrong. The CDR3 runs to 15 residues. The germline gives CDR1 SGHDT, CDR2 YYEEEE. The CDR3 bases are TGTGCCAGCAGCGAACTAGCGAACATCAACTACGAGCAGTACTTC. Its translation: CASSELANINYEQYF.

The chain is built from TRBV19 and TRBJ2-7; TRBD1 aligns across 7 bases. The CDR3 spans 14 residues. V gave up 5 bases and J gave up 4 bases; unmatched junction bases: 8. The germline CDR1 and CDR2 sequences are LNHDA and SQIVND (reference sequence). CDR3 protein: CASSSPGQLYEQYF. The CDR3 DNA sequence: TGTGCCAGTAGTTCCCCGGGACAGCTTTACGAGCAGTACTTC.

The CDR3 sequence is CASSLWDNYGYTF. DNA of the CDR3: TGCGCCAGCAGCTTGTGGGATAACTATGGCTACACCTTC. This chain connects TRBV5-1 to TRBJ1-2; D not resolved. The CDR3 spans 13 residues. Germline CDR1 and CDR2: SGHRS and YFSETQ. V was trimmed by 1 base and J by 1 base, leaving 5 bases between them.

The chain uses TRBV29-1 and TRBJ2-5, with a possible D match to TRBD2 (5 bases). There are 15 residues in the CDR3. V was trimmed by 0 bases and J by 4 bases, leaving 15 bases between them. The germline gives CDR1 SQVTM, CDR2 ANQGSEA. Here the CDR3 DNA reads TGCAGCGTTGAAGACCTTGTGCTGGCGGGAGAGACCCAGTACTTC. This gives the protein CSVEDLVLAGETQYF.

V usage is TRBV2 and J usage is TRBJ2-1; maybe TRBD1 (6 bases). The V gene lost 5 bases and the J gene lost 3 bases, with 8 bases spanning the gap. Germline-derived CDR1 and CDR2 are SNHLY and FYNNEI. This CDR3 has 13 residues. CDR3 region: CASSWTDYNEQFF. The CDR3 DNA follows: TGTGCCAGCAGTTGGACAGACTACAATGAGCAGTTCTTC.

The rearrangement uses TRBV15 and TRBJ2-5; D gene unclear. The germline CDR1 and CDR2 sequences are LNHNV and YYDKDF (reference sequence). Trimming took 9 bases from V and 5 from J, leaving 10 bases between them. This CDR3 spans 11 amino acids. The CDR3 coding sequence is TGTGCCACGAGGAAGGGCGAGACCCAGTACTTC. Translating it yields CATRKGETQYF.

This chain joins TRBV27 and TRBJ2-1, with D possibly matching TRBD1 (6 bases). The CDR3 loop spans 13 amino acids. V dropped 2 bases and J dropped 6 bases, with 8 bases sitting between them. Germline V gene sequence: CDR1 MNHEY, CDR2 SMNVEV (reference sequence). The CDR3 sequence: CASSLQGPNEQFF. DNA of the CDR3: TGTGCCAGCAGTTTACAGGGGCCCAATGAGCAGTTCTTC.

V and J are TRBV9 and TRBJ2-5, with D possibly matching TRBD2 (5 bases). The DNA end is a closer match to TRBJ2-7, so the J assignment may be wrong. The CDR3 spans 14 residues. Germline V gene sequence: CDR1 SGDLS, CDR2 YYNGEE. CDR3 sequence (DNA): TGTGCCAGCAGCGTAGGTTACGGGATTTACGAGCAGTACTTC. It is translated as CASSVGYGIYEQYF.

The V and J genes are TRBV4-2 and TRBJ2-2; TRBD2 matches at 8 bases. The CDR3 runs 17 residues. V lost 2 bases, J lost 7 bases, and 12 bases stayed unmatched. Germline V lookup: CDR1 LGHNA, CDR2 YNFKEQ. CDR3 sequence: CASSQFTGGPEGGELFF. CDR3 sequence (DNA): TGTGCCAGCAGCCAATTTACGGGAGGGCCGGAAGGCGGGGAGCTGTTTTTT.

The chain carries TRBV11-2 and TRBJ1-3, with D unresolved. V lost 2 bases and J 4 bases, leaving 9 bases between the germline ends. The CDR3 runs 14 residues. Germline V gene data show CDR1 as SGHAT and CDR2 as FQNNGV. The CDR3 region has the DNA TGTGCCAGCAGCTTATTAGGAAGAGGAAACACCATATATTTT. Protein sequence: CASSLLGRGNTIYF.

This chain uses TRBV4-1 with TRBJ1-4; 7 bases match TRBD1. The V segment lost 3 bases and the J segment 6 bases; nucleotides outside the gene matches: 7. Germline V CDR1 and CDR2: MGHRA, YSYEKL. This CDR3 is built from 15 residues. CDR3 region: CASSQLQGGDEKLFF. DNA for the CDR3: TGCGCCAGCAGCCAGCTCCAGGGGGGTGATGAAAAACTGTTTTTT.

Here the CDR3 reads CASMGGTSGGNEQFF. As DNA, the CDR3 is TGTGCCAGCATGGGGGGGACTAGCGGGGGAAATGAGCAGTTCTTC. The V and J genes are TRBV2 and TRBJ2-1; 14 positions match TRBD2. With 7 bases clipped from V and 7 bases from J, the junction kept 6 bases outside the gene matches. The germline gives CDR1 SNHLY, CDR2 FYNNEI. This CDR3 contains 15 residues.

The gene calls are TRBV5-1 and TRBJ2-1, with 7 nucleotides matching TRBD2. The CDR3 consists of 18 residues. Germline V gene lookup returns CDR1 SGHRS and CDR2 YFSETQ. The J segment lost 7 bases and the V segment lost 0 bases, leaving 16 bases of the junction unmatched. CDR3 in amino acids: CASSLAPLAAWEGNEQFF. CDR3 sequence (DNA): TGCGCCAGCAGCTTGGCCCCACTAGCAGCCTGGGAGGGGAATGAGCAGTTCTTC.

This chain joins TRBV11-2 and TRBJ1-1, with TRBD1 identical over 8 bases. Germline V lookup: CDR1 SGHAT, CDR2 FQNNGV. Trimming cost V 5 bases and J 1 base; bases outside gene matches: 12. The CDR3 loop spans 17 amino acids. CDR3 bases: TGTGCCAGCAGCACCTGGATCCAACAGGGGGGGAACACTGAAGCTTTCTTT. Protein product: CASSTWIQQGGNTEAFF. The whole variable domain, remainder taken from reference TRBV11-2 and TRBJ1-1, is EAGVAQSPRYKIIEKRQSVAFWCNPISGHATLYWYQQILGQGPKLLIQFQNNGVVDDSQLPKDRFSAERLKGVDSTLKIQPAKLEDSAVYLCASSTWIQQGGNTEAFFGQGTRLTVV.

The V gene is TRBV15, the J gene TRBJ2-1; TRBD2 aligns across 10 bases. The CDR3 totals 15 residues. Germline values: CDR1 LNHNV, CDR2 YYDKDF (reference sequence). V was clipped by 1 base and J by 4 bases; unmatched bases: 1. Here the CDR3 DNA reads TGTGCCACCAGCAGAGTTAGCGGGGGGTACAATGAGCAGTTCTTC. The encoded protein is CATSRVSGGYNEQFF. The complete variable domain, with remaining parts taken from reference TRBV15 and TRBJ2-1, reads DAMVIQNPRYQVTQFGKPVTLSCSQTLNHNVMYWYQQKSSQAPKLLFHYYDKDFNNEADTPDNFQSRRPNTSFCFLDIRSPGLGDTAMYLCATSRVSGGYNEQFFGPGTRLTVL.

The rearrangement joins TRBV5-6 to TRBJ2-7; D unclear. Trimming removed 1 base at V and 1 base at J, with 9 bases between. Per germline, CDR1 SGHDT and CDR2 YYEEEE. This CDR3 region has 14 residues. The DNA of the CDR3 is TGTGCCAGCAGCTTGAGAGACCGATCCTACGAGCAGTACTTC. Amino acids: CASSLRDRSYEQYF.

The rearrangement uses TRBV9 and TRBJ2-1; 7 nucleotides agree with TRBD2. The CDR3 consists of 14 residues. V gave up 0 bases and J gave up 8 bases; unmatched junction bases: 5. Germline V gives CDR1 SGDLS, CDR2 YYNGEE. The CDR3 loop is CASSVARTRDEQFF. Here the CDR3 DNA reads TGTGCCAGCAGCGTAGCGCGGACTAGGGATGAGCAGTTCTTC.

V usage is TRBV14 and J usage is TRBJ1-2, with a weak D call TRBD1 (5 bases). V was trimmed by 8 bases and J by 4 bases, leaving 17 bases between them. Looked up from germline, CDR1 is SGHDN and CDR2 is FVKESK. This CDR3 contains 14 residues. The CDR3 DNA sequence: TGTGCCAGCGGCACGGGGGGTTTTAGCTATGGCTACACCTTC. It encodes CASGTGGFSYGYTF.

V is TRBV13 and J is TRBJ2-1; D may be TRBD2 (6 bases). The V gene lost 4 bases and the J gene lost 5 bases, with 18 bases spanning the gap. CDR1 and CDR2 (germline): PRHDT, FYEKMQ (reference sequence). The CDR3 sequence is 16 residues long. The CDR3 nucleotides read TGTGCCAGCAGCTCCCAACTAGCTATGGGAAACAATGAGCAGTTCTTC. As protein: CASSSQLAMGNNEQFF.

This chain joins TRBV19 and TRBJ2-1; D is ambiguous. The CDR3 consists of 13 residues. Germline V lookup: CDR1 LNHDA, CDR2 SQIVND (reference sequence). Trimming took off 8 bases at V and 0 bases at J, with 8 bases between the two ends. This CDR3 is CASRPSSYNEQFF. CDR3 nucleotide sequence: TGTGCCAGTCGCCCCAGCTCCTACAATGAGCAGTTCTTC.